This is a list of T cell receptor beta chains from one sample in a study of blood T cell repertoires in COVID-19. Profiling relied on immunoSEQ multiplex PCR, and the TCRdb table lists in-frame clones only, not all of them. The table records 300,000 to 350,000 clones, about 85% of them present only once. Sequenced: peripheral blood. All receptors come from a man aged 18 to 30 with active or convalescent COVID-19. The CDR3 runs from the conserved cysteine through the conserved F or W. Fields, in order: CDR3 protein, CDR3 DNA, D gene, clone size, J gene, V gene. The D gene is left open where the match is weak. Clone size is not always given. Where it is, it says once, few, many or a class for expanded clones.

CDR3aa: CASSEYIRFNTGELFF
CDR3nt: TGTGCCAGCAGTGAATATATACGGTTTAACACCGGGGAGCTGTTTTTT
d_gene: NA
abundance: NA
j_gene: TRBJ2-2
v_gene: TRBV2

CDR3aa: CASSPWGREGQETQYF
CDR3nt: TGTGCCAGCAGCCCCTGGGGGCGGGAGGGGCAAGAGACCCAGTACTTC
d_gene: TRBD2
abundance: NA
j_gene: TRBJ2-5
v_gene: TRBV3-1/TRBV3-2

CDR3aa: CASSTLAGASYNEQFF
CDR3nt: TGTGCCAGCTCAACCTTAGCGGGAGCGTCCTACAATGAGCAGTTCTTC
d_gene: TRBD2
abundance: NA
j_gene: TRBJ2-1
v_gene: TRBV18

CDR3aa: CASSEFRRLAALPPYEQYF
CDR3nt: TGTGCCAGCAGTGAATTTCGGAGACTAGCGGCACTCCCACCCTACGAGCAGTACTTC
d_gene: TRBD2
abundance: NA
j_gene: TRBJ2-7
v_gene: TRBV2

CDR3aa: CASSPSGTGPYEQYF
CDR3nt: TGTGCCAGTAGTCCATCCGGGACAGGGCCCTACGAGCAGTACTTC
d_gene: TRBD1
abundance: NA
j_gene: TRBJ2-7
v_gene: TRBV19

CDR3aa: CASRQGYTEAFF
CDR3nt: TGTGCCAGCAGGCAGGGTTACACTGAAGCTTTCTTT
d_gene: NA
abundance: once
j_gene: TRBJ1-1
v_gene: TRBV6-5

CDR3aa: CASSSAGMNTEAFF
CDR3nt: TGTGCCAGCAGTTCGGCAGGAATGAACACTGAAGCTTTCTTT
d_gene: NA
abundance: once
j_gene: TRBJ1-1
v_gene: TRBV27

CDR3aa: CASSPGRANTEAFF
CDR3nt: TGCGCCAGCAGTCCAGGCAGGGCAAACACTGAAGCTTTCTTT
d_gene: NA
abundance: NA
j_gene: TRBJ1-1
v_gene: TRBV4-3

CDR3aa: CASSLTGIFTEAFF
CDR3nt: TGTGCCAGCAGCTTAACAGGGATTTTCACTGAAGCTTTCTTT
d_gene: NA
abundance: NA
j_gene: TRBJ1-1
v_gene: TRBV7-9

CDR3aa: CASSPVLAGSYNEQFF
CDR3nt: TGTGCCAGCAGCCCAGTCCTAGCGGGGAGCTACAATGAGCAGTTCTTC
d_gene: TRBD2
abundance: NA
j_gene: TRBJ2-1
v_gene: TRBV7-9

CDR3aa: CASSSPLSGRAYEQYF
CDR3nt: TGTGCCAGCAGTTCGCCCCTTAGCGGGAGGGCCTACGAGCAGTACTTC
d_gene: TRBD2
abundance: NA
j_gene: TRBJ2-7
v_gene: TRBV28

CDR3aa: CASSSVLQGGRPYEQYF
CDR3nt: TGCGCCAGCAGCTCCGTATTACAGGGAGGGAGACCCTACGAGCAGTACTTC
d_gene: NA
abundance: NA
j_gene: TRBJ2-7
v_gene: TRBV5-1

CDR3aa: CASSDLQGGGTDTQYF
CDR3nt: TGTGCCAGCAGTGACCTCCAGGGGGGTGGCACAGATACGCAGTATTTT
d_gene: NA
abundance: NA
j_gene: TRBJ2-3
v_gene: TRBV25-1

CDR3aa: CATSEAGFSQTQYF
CDR3nt: TGTGCCACCAGTGAGGCAGGGTTTAGTCAGACCCAGTACTTC
d_gene: NA
abundance: NA
j_gene: TRBJ2-5
v_gene: TRBV24-1

CDR3aa: CASSVTPSGGASYNEQFF
CDR3nt: TGTGCCAGCAGCGTAACCCCCAGCGGGGGGGCTTCCTACAATGAGCAGTTCTTC
d_gene: TRBD2
abundance: NA
j_gene: TRBJ2-1
v_gene: TRBV9

CDR3aa: CASRLATGRIRSYNSPLHF
CDR3nt: TGTGCAAGTCGCTTAGCGACCGGGAGAATTAGGTCCTATAATTCACCCCTCCACTTT
d_gene: NA
abundance: NA
j_gene: TRBJ1-6
v_gene: TRBV12-2

CDR3aa: CASSRGDRVYGYTF
CDR3nt: TGTGCCAGCAGCAGGGGCGACAGGGTATATGGCTACACCTTC
d_gene: TRBD1
abundance: NA
j_gene: TRBJ1-2
v_gene: TRBV5-5

CDR3aa: CASSQNTQGAVNYGYTF
CDR3nt: TGCGCCAGCAGCCAAAACACCCAGGGGGCAGTTAACTATGGCTACACCTTC
d_gene: TRBD1
abundance: NA
j_gene: TRBJ1-2
v_gene: TRBV4-3

CDR3aa: CSVRTLTYEQYF
CDR3nt: TGCAGCGTTCGGACACTAACCTACGAGCAGTACTTC
d_gene: NA
abundance: NA
j_gene: TRBJ2-7
v_gene: TRBV29-1

CDR3aa: CASSLIRGLPVRELFF
CDR3nt: TGTGCCAGCAGCTTAATCAGGGGCCTGCCCGTTCGGGAGCTGTTTTTT
d_gene: NA
abundance: NA
j_gene: TRBJ2-2
v_gene: TRBV11-2

CDR3aa: CASSLASGRAEEQFF
CDR3nt: TGTGCCAGCAGTTTAGCTAGCGGGAGGGCCGAAGAGCAGTTCTTC
d_gene: TRBD2
abundance: NA
j_gene: TRBJ2-1
v_gene: TRBV28

CDR3aa: CASRSRDTQYF
CDR3nt: TGTGCCAGCAGAAGCCGCGATACGCAGTATTTT
d_gene: NA
abundance: NA
j_gene: TRBJ2-3
v_gene: TRBV6-5

CDR3aa: CASSWTGESYNEQFF
CDR3nt: TGTGCCAGCAGCTGGACCGGGGAGTCCTACAATGAGCAGTTCTTC
d_gene: NA
abundance: NA
j_gene: TRBJ2-1
v_gene: TRBV27

CDR3aa: CATSAYRDYYGYTF
CDR3nt: TGTGCCACCAGCGCGTACAGGGACTATTATGGCTACACCTTC
d_gene: NA
abundance: NA
j_gene: TRBJ1-2
v_gene: TRBV15

CDR3aa: CASSPGQLLNQPQHF
CDR3nt: TGTGCCAGCTCACCGGGACAGCTACTCAATCAGCCCCAGCATTTT
d_gene: TRBD1
abundance: NA
j_gene: TRBJ1-5
v_gene: TRBV18

CDR3aa: CATSEGGYNSPLHF
CDR3nt: TGTGCCACCAGTGAAGGGGGTTATAATTCACCCCTCCACTTT
d_gene: NA
abundance: NA
j_gene: TRBJ1-6
v_gene: TRBV24-1

CDR3aa: CATSDIPGLADYNEQFF
CDR3nt: TGTGCCACCAGTGATATCCCGGGACTAGCGGATTACAATGAGCAGTTCTTC
d_gene: TRBD2
abundance: NA
j_gene: TRBJ2-1
v_gene: TRBV24-1

CDR3aa: CASSSDRGYTF
CDR3nt: TGTGCCAGCAGCTCTGACAGAGGCTACACCTTC
d_gene: NA
abundance: NA
j_gene: TRBJ1-2
v_gene: TRBV11-2

CDR3aa: CASSLYTRAGYYGYTF
CDR3nt: TGTGCCAGCAGCTTATACACCAGGGCGGGGTACTATGGCTACACCTTC
d_gene: NA
abundance: NA
j_gene: TRBJ1-2
v_gene: TRBV7-2

CDR3aa: CASSVGRGYQETQYF
CDR3nt: TGTGCCAGCAGCGTCGGAAGGGGGTACCAAGAGACCCAGTACTTC
d_gene: NA
abundance: NA
j_gene: TRBJ2-5
v_gene: TRBV9

CDR3aa: CASSDGTGGVKNIQYF
CDR3nt: TGTGCCAGCAGTGACGGGACAGGGGGCGTCAAAAACATTCAGTACTTC
d_gene: TRBD1
abundance: NA
j_gene: TRBJ2-4
v_gene: TRBV2

CDR3aa: CASSLPTGGNQETQYF
CDR3nt: TGTGCCAGCAGCTTACCGACAGGGGGAAACCAAGAGACCCAGTACTTC
d_gene: TRBD1
abundance: NA
j_gene: TRBJ2-5
v_gene: TRBV7-9

CDR3aa: CASSQMAGAATGELFF
CDR3nt: TGTGCCAGCAGCCAAATGGCGGGAGCCGCCACCGGGGAGCTGTTTTTT
d_gene: TRBD2
abundance: NA
j_gene: TRBJ2-2
v_gene: TRBV4-2

CDR3aa: CASSGDRSSYNSPLHF
CDR3nt: TGTGCCAGCAGCGGGGACAGAAGCTCCTATAATTCACCCCTCCACTTT
d_gene: TRBD1
abundance: NA
j_gene: TRBJ1-6
v_gene: TRBV7-9

CDR3aa: CATIKKAGMNTEAFF
CDR3nt: TGTGCCACCATCAAAAAGGCAGGGATGAACACTGAAGCTTTCTTT
d_gene: NA
abundance: NA
j_gene: TRBJ1-1
v_gene: TRBV19

CDR3aa: CASSGIGEGPGYGYTF
CDR3nt: TGTGCCAGCAGCGGGATTGGGGAGGGGCCGGGCTATGGCTACACCTTC
d_gene: NA
abundance: NA
j_gene: TRBJ1-2
v_gene: TRBV11-2

CDR3aa: CASSPGENTEAFF
CDR3nt: TGCGCCAGCAGCCCGGGGGAGAACACTGAAGCTTTCTTT
d_gene: NA
abundance: NA
j_gene: TRBJ1-1
v_gene: TRBV5-1

CDR3aa: CASSHNRDRGGNEQFF
CDR3nt: TGTGCCAGCAGCCACAACCGGGACAGGGGAGGAAATGAGCAGTTCTTC
d_gene: TRBD1
abundance: NA
j_gene: TRBJ2-1
v_gene: TRBV3-1/TRBV3-2

CDR3aa: CASSGTGGRYTEAFF
CDR3nt: TGTGCCAGTTCCGGGACAGGGGGCCGGTACACTGAAGCTTTCTTT
d_gene: TRBD1
abundance: NA
j_gene: TRBJ1-1
v_gene: TRBV19

CDR3aa: CASSLVSGLLRNEQFF
CDR3nt: TGTGCCAGCAGCTTAGTGTCTGGACTACTAAGGAATGAGCAGTTCTTC
d_gene: NA
abundance: NA
j_gene: TRBJ2-1
v_gene: TRBV11-2

CDR3aa: CSVTGSYGYTF
CDR3nt: TGCAGTGTGACAGGGAGCTATGGCTACACCTTC
d_gene: TRBD1
abundance: few
j_gene: TRBJ1-2
v_gene: TRBV20-1

CDR3aa: CASDGRVSNQPQHF
CDR3nt: TGTGCCAGCGACGGCCGGGTTAGCAATCAGCCCCAGCATTTT
d_gene: NA
abundance: NA
j_gene: TRBJ1-5
v_gene: TRBV28

CDR3aa: CASSLITYIPEEDGYTF
CDR3nt: TGTGCCAGCAGCTTAATCACGTATATACCGGAGGAGGATGGCTACACCTTC
d_gene: NA
abundance: NA
j_gene: TRBJ1-2
v_gene: TRBV7-2